This TCR beta chain was obtained from a study of blood T cell repertoires in COVID-19. Study details: The study drew acute and convalescent COVID-19 samples from the United States, Italy and Spain. In each case, the material was cDNA or gDNA derived from T cells, B-cell-depleted T cells, or PBMCs.

The CDR3 length is 15 residues. V was shortened by 3 bases and J by 13 bases, with 22 bases between the two germline ends. Germline CDR1 is SGHTS and CDR2 is YDEGEE. Study processing details: Reference gene primers were amplified, and this amplification served to estimate nucleated cell counts. Libraries were prepared by immunoSEQ multiplex PCR; TCRdb keeps only in-frame clonotypes and omits some of them. V and J calls plus clone size are reproduced from that table; the DNA served to infer D and trimming. This sample has 200,000 to 250,000 clones; 65% to 90% occur once, and the top ten carry over 3.5%.

This sequence was found in a woman aged 65 to 85 with acute or convalescent COVID-19. This rearrangement joins TRBV5-8 to TRBJ1-4; D not certain. The sequenced sample consisted of peripheral blood. The CDR3 nucleotides are TGTGCCAGCAGCTCCGAGCTATCGGAGCGGGGTGGACTGTTTTTT. Encoded protein: CASSSELSERGGLFF.